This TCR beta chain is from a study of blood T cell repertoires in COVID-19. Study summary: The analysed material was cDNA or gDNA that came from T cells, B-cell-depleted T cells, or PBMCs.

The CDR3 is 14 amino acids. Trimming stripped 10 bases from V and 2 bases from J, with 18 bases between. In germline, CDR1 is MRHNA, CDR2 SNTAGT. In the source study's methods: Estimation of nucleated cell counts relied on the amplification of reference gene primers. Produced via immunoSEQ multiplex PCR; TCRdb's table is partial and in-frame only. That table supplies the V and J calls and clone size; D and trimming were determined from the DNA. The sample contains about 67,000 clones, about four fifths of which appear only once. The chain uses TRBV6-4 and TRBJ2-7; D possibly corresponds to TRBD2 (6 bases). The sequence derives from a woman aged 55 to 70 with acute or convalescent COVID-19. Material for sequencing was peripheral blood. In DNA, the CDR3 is TGTGCCACACAGGCCCGGGGGAGCACCTACGAGCAGTACTTC. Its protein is CATQARGSTYEQYF.